The present TCR beta chain was sequenced within a study of T cells in Graves' hyperthyroidism and ophthalmopathy. Study-wide results and limits: Among clonotypes expanded in thyroid above 0.001, most were also found in blood. For ophthalmopathy, model prediction preceded onset by a median about six months.

This clonotype was observed many times. The antigen is unknown. The CDR3 sequence is 11 residues long. With 7 bases removed from V and 5 bases from J, the gap between germline ends came to 7 bases. Germline values: CDR1 MNHNS, CDR2 SASEGT. Patients were excluded for uncontrolled infection, other autoimmune disease, pregnancy or lactation. Together with thyroid ultrasound, orbital computed tomography, serum thyroxine and TRAb, clinical symptoms were used for diagnoses. TCR beta CDR3 sequences were amplified from RNA transcripts. The HTBI primer set served for first-round RT-PCR of the TCR CDR3. TCRdb re-derived calls from the multiplex PCR reads in MiXCR, one entry per CDR3 protein. The sample yields approximately 400,000 distinct CDR3 sequences, over 12% seen once.

The clonotype was recovered from a man in his fifties or sixties with Graves' ophthalmopathy. The V gene is TRBV6-1, the J gene TRBJ2-3; D not resolved. Sequenced input: blood. CDR3 region: CASMRGDTQYF. The CDR3, as DNA: TGTGCCAGCATGAGAGGAGATACGCAGTATTTT.